Described below is a single TCR beta chain sequence and its context. Its target is not known. Treatment given: over 15 received Ad26.COV2.S at low or high dose, single or two shots; roughly five received placebo; per-sample allocation not given. Sample collection was performed on day 63 after the first vaccine or placebo injection. Libraries were prepared by immunoSEQ multiplex PCR; TCRdb keeps only in-frame clonotypes and omits some of them. The profile shows 400,000 to 500,000 clones, 88% of them singletons. This specimen belongs to a study of Ad26.COV2.S vaccination and SARS-CoV-2 variants. Regarding the study as a whole: It was vaccine recipients, not placebo recipients, who had the higher spike-specific TCR breadth.

Trimming cost V 2 bases and J 6 bases; bases outside gene matches: 10. CDR3 size: 16 residues. The V gene's germline CDR1 is MNHNY and CDR2 SVGAGI (reference sequence). The chain joins TRBV6-6 to TRBJ1-5; 7 nucleotides match TRBD1. The sequence was collected from a person aged 18-65 years who received the Ad26.COV2.S COVID-19 vaccine or a placebo. The sample consisted of peripheral blood, taken in a trial of Ad26.COV2.S vaccine versus placebo. The CDR3 DNA sequence: TGTGCCAGCAGTTACGGGCCGGGACAGATGATTCAGCCCCAGCATTTT. Amino acids: CASSYGPGQMIQPQHF.